The subject of this entry is one TCR beta chain. An end of the junction differs from the germline gene, which may be a read error. This sample was included in a study of blood T cell repertoires in COVID-19. Overall study: The United States, Italy and Spain provided the acute and convalescent COVID-19 samples.

Categorization into cohorts depended on clinical history that participants reported. Original processing notes: Amplification of reference gene primers provided the estimated nucleated cell counts. TCRdb keeps only in-frame clones here, not all; method: immunoSEQ multiplex PCR. The DNA gave D and trimming, while V, J and clone size come from that table. The sample lists fewer than 350,000 clones, 85% seen once, with 2% to 3% in the top ten. CDR1 and CDR2 (germline): KGHSH, LQKENI. The CDR3 is made up of 15 amino acids. The chain carries TRBV18 and TRBJ2-2, with TRBD1 identical over 7 bases. This TCR came from a woman aged 45 to 65 who had recovered from COVID-19. The sample taken for sequencing was PBMCs or T cells enriched from blood (not recorded which). CDR3 region: CATSLTLGQAGELFF. The CDR3 nucleotides are TGTGCCACCTCACTAACGCTCGGACAGGCCGGGGAGCTGTTTTTT.